The sequence of this T cell receptor (beta chain) was determined in a study of OX40 agonist ivuxolimab in advanced cancers. As for the study more broadly: Ivuxolimab was an agonistic, fully human IgG2 monoclonal antibody directed against OX40 (CD134), a costimulatory receptor. Intravenous ivuxolimab was administered to patients every 2 weeks at six dose levels: 0.01, 0.1, 0.3, 1.5, 3 and 10 mg/kg. Among the approximately 50 dose-escalation patients, about 20 had hepatocellular carcinoma, about 15 melanoma, 9 renal cell carcinoma and 9 head and neck cancer. A male proportion of around 81% and a mean age of approximately 62 years, ranging from about 20 to 80, were recorded for the dose-escalation cohort. Prior anti-PD-1, anti-PD-L1 or anti-CTLA-4 therapy was permitted, and checkpoint inhibitors had been received by 30% to 40% of dose-escalation patients. Partial responses occurred in three dose-escalation patients: two with cutaneous melanoma and one with hepatocellular carcinoma. Peripheral TCRbeta sequencing aimed to test whether ivuxolimab altered TCR sequence diversity and caused clonal T-cell expansion. The paper describes the monotherapy dose-escalation part (N ≈ 50 patients) of the phase I trial of ivuxolimab.

Patients with autoimmune disease history or receiving systemic immunosuppression were excluded from the trial. Peripheral blood for TCR sequencing was collected from all dose cohorts at baseline, on cycle 4 day 1, and on cycle 7 day 1. Samples were obtained from an open-label, multicenter, first-in-human phase I dose-escalation trial of ivuxolimab. The trial enrolled adults with locally advanced or metastatic head and neck squamous cell, hepatocellular, melanoma or renal cell carcinoma. Before TCR sequencing, CD4+ T cells and CD8+ T cells were sorted from peripheral blood as separate populations. The investigation overall reported the following: Low levels of normalized T-cell clonal expansion were also seen in some patients who did not respond. At doses from 0.1 to 3.0 mg/kg, clonal expansion was seen in both CD4+ and CD8+ blood T cells between baseline and week 6. Antigen specificity was not determined for the clonally expanded peripheral T cells. In the 0.1-3.0 mg/kg groups, partial responders were among the patients with the lowest normalized peripheral clonal expansion, particularly in CD8+ T cells. After ivuxolimab, more expanded clones were found on average in CD8+ T cells than in CD4+ T cells.

The CDR3 sequence holds 13 residues, the cysteine and phenylalanine included. Just the 39-base CDR3 DNA is kept, in frame starting at base 1. CDR1 and CDR2 are read off the germline V gene (reference sequence) as GTSNPN and SVGIG. Deletion took 0 bases off V and 5 bases off J, with a span of 7 bases between the germline ends. Of note for this clone: The antigen this receptor binds is unknown. There are no base qualities to consult, and no much larger clone falls within one base.

Genomic DNA was isolated from the sorted cells so that the TCRbeta CDR3 region could be sequenced. TCRbeta CDR3 regions were sequenced using the immunoSEQ Assay. This immuneACCESS table, as held by TCRdb, lists in-frame sequences with V and J called but not all clones. Of the missing ones, under half trace to an unresolved V gene in checked studies; the others have no known cause. The sample table lists about 100,000 clones, 89% of them with a count of one. The top ten clones comprise about 0.15% of the sample. The sequence was obtained from an adult with an advanced solid tumor such as melanoma, head and neck, liver or kidney cancer. This specimen was CD4+ or CD8+ T cells sorted from blood, taken in a trial of the OX40 agonist ivuxolimab. The rearranged segments are TRBV30 and TRBJ2-2, with the D gene not clear enough to name. In nucleotides, the sequence is TGTGCCTGGAGTGTACGGGTAACCGGGGAGCTGTTTTTT. The encoded protein is CAWSVRVTGELFF.